This T cell receptor (beta chain) was recorded in a study of blood T cell repertoires in COVID-19. Overall study context: Whether acute or convalescent, the COVID-19 samples came from the United States, Italy and Spain. The analysed material was cDNA or gDNA that came from T cells, B-cell-depleted T cells, or PBMCs.

This clone was seen a single time. This CDR3 region has 14 residues. Per germline, CDR1 MNHEY and CDR2 SMNVEV (reference sequence). Trimming removed 1 base from V and 4 bases from J; junction bases left unmatched: 2. Per the study methods: Nucleated cell counts were estimated from reference gene primer amplification. Assay: immunoSEQ multiplex PCR; the TCRdb copy retains only in-frame clones and omits some. V, J and clone size reflect that table, while D and trimming were determined from the DNA. The data contain fewer than 70,000 clones, 87% of them singletons. The genes are TRBV27 and TRBJ2-5; 8 bases are a match to TRBD1. The TCR comes from a man in his forties or fifties with active COVID-19. Sequenced sample: peripheral blood. Here the CDR3 reads CASSLFGQGETQYF. The DNA for the CDR3 is TGTGCCAGCAGTTTATTTGGACAGGGAGAGACCCAGTACTTC.